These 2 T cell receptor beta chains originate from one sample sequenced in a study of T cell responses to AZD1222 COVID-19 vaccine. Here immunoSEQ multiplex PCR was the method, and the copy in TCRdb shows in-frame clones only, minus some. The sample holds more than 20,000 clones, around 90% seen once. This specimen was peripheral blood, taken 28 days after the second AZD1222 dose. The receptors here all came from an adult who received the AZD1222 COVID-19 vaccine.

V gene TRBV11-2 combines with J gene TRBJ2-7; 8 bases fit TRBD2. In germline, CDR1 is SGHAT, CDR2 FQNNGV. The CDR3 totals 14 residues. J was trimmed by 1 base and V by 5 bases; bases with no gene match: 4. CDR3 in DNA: TGTGCCAGCAGCGGGCGGGGGGATTCCTACGAGCAGTACTTC. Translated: CASSGRGDSYEQYF.

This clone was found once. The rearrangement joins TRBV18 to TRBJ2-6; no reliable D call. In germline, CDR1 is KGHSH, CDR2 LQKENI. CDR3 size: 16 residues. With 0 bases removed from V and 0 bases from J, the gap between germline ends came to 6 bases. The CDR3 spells CASSPPGRSGANVLTF. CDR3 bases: TGTGCCAGCTCACCACCCGGCCGCTCTGGGGCCAACGTCCTGACTTTC.